This is a list of T cell receptor beta chains from one sample in a study of control samples from healthy donors and cancer patients. Sequencing used immunoSEQ multiplex PCR; TCRdb keeps in-frame clones, though not all of them. The sample yields about 150,000 clones, over 85% seen once. Sequences were obtained from blood. The receptors derive from a man aged 40-49 years in good health. CDR3s include the opening cysteine and the closing phenylalanine or tryptophan. A D gene is named only where the DNA matches it firmly. Clone size is given for some rows only: seen once, a few or many times, or a class if the clone is expanded.

clone size | J gene | V gene | D gene | CDR3 protein | CDR3 DNA
. | TRBJ2-2 | TRBV29-1 | . | CSAAKEERAGELFF | TGCAGCGCCGCCAAGGAAGAAAGGGCCGGGGAGCTGTTTTTT
once | TRBJ2-3 | TRBV2 | TRBD1 | CAGHRGRTDTQYF | TGTGCCGGCCACAGGGGGCGAACAGATACGCAGTATTTT
. | TRBJ1-1 | TRBV7-8 | . | CASSQRTVNTEAFF | TGTGCCAGCAGCCAGAGGACAGTAAACACTGAAGCTTTCTTT
. | TRBJ1-2 | TRBV7-2 | . | CASSLRTTANYGYTF | TGTGCCAGCAGCTTACGAACTACAGCTAACTATGGCTACACCTTC
. | TRBJ1-2 | TRBV19 | TRBD1 | CASSSLGGTGGYGYTF | TGTGCCAGTAGTTCCCTGGGAGGGACAGGGGGCTATGGCTACACCTTC
. | TRBJ1-2 | TRBV5-4 | . | CASSQQGGVYGYTF | TGTGCCAGCAGCCAGCAAGGGGGTGTCTATGGCTACACCTTC
. | TRBJ1-1 | TRBV6-5 | . | CASSSGGPTEAFF | TGTGCCAGCAGTTCGGGGGGACCCACTGAAGCTTTCTTT
once | TRBJ1-2 | TRBV28 | TRBD1 | CASSPGTVTFLVYGYTF | TGTGCCAGCAGCCCAGGGACAGTAACCTTCCTAGTCTATGGCTACACCTTC
. | TRBJ1-4 | TRBV11-2 | TRBD1 | CASSLGDRDHEKLFF | TGTGCCAGCAGCTTAGGGGACAGGGACCATGAAAAACTGTTTTTT
. | TRBJ2-7 | TRBV19 | . | CASSTGGGYEQYF | TGTGCCAGTAGTACGGGGGGCGGCTACGAGCAGTACTTC
once | TRBJ1-1 | TRBV19 | . | CASSITDRMNTEAFF | TGTGCCAGTAGTATTACCGACAGAATGAACACTGAAGCTTTCTTT
. | TRBJ1-2 | TRBV5-1 | . | CASSPVGTNYGYTF | TGCGCCAGCAGCCCCGTGGGGACCAACTATGGCTACACCTTC
. | TRBJ1-4 | TRBV28 | TRBD1 | CASKSLPGQTATNEKLFF | TGTGCCAGCAAGTCCCTACCGGGACAGACTGCAACTAATGAAAAACTGTTTTTT
. | TRBJ1-1 | TRBV13 | . | CASSLGEDGEAFF | TGTGCCAGCAGCTTAGGCGAAGACGGTGAAGCTTTCTTT
. | TRBJ2-3 | TRBV4-1 | . | CASSQVPVGNGADTQYF | TGCGCCAGCAGCCAAGTCCCAGTGGGGAACGGTGCAGATACGCAGTATTTT
. | TRBJ1-6 | TRBV7-9 | TRBD1 | CASSLLVTGVFDSPLHF | TGTGCCAGCAGCTTACTAGTTACAGGGGTCTTTGATTCACCCCTCCACTTT
once | TRBJ2-2 | TRBV9 | . | CASSVGQGPVNTGELFF | TGTGCCAGCAGCGTCGGGCAGGGTCCCGTGAACACCGGGGAGCTGTTTTTT
. | TRBJ2-4 | TRBV7-2 | TRBD1 | CASSLGDRRAKNIQYF | TGTGCCAGCAGCTTAGGGGACAGGCGTGCCAAAAACATTCAGTACTTC
. | TRBJ1-6 | TRBV7-9 | . | CASSLLGPDSPLHF | TGTGCCAGCAGCTTACTCGGGCCGGACTCACCCCTCCACTTT
. | TRBJ1-3 | TRBV19 | . | CASTPGQSGGGNTIYF | TGTGCCAGCACCCCCGGCCAAAGCGGCGGGGGAAACACCATATATTTT
. | TRBJ1-2 | TRBV5-1 | TRBD1 | CASSLGQGRGGYTF | TGCGCCAGCAGCTTGGGACAGGGGCGAGGTGGCTACACCTTC
once | TRBJ1-1 | TRBV7-9 | . | CASSSTSRTTEAFF | TGTGCCAGCAGCTCAACCTCACGGACCACTGAAGCTTTCTTT
. | TRBJ2-2 | TRBV28 | . | CASSFGAGHTGELFF | TGTGCCAGCAGTTTCGGGGCGGGGCACACCGGGGAGCTGTTTTTT
. | TRBJ1-5 | TRBV2 | . | CASSDIRDGAPDQPQHF | TGTGCCAGCTCCGACATCCGGGACGGGGCCCCCGATCAGCCCCAGCATTTT
. | TRBJ2-1 | TRBV7-7 | . | CASSLEAAPYNEQFF | TGTGCCAGCAGCTTAGAGGCGGCACCCTACAATGAGCAGTTCTTC
. | TRBJ1-5 | TRBV6-6 | TRBD1 | CASTESGGRNQPQHF | TGTGCCAGCACCGAATCAGGGGGGCGCAATCAGCCCCAGCATTTT
. | TRBJ1-5 | TRBV6-5 | TRBD1 | CASSPTGAVHQPQHF | TGTGCCAGCAGTCCGACAGGGGCTGTGCATCAGCCCCAGCATTTT
. | TRBJ1-1 | TRBV25-1 | . | CASSYADTEAFF | TGTGCCAGCAGTTATGCGGACACTGAAGCTTTCTTT
once | TRBJ1-6 | TRBV4-2 | . | CASSEGQGSGSPLHF | TGTGCCAGCAGCGAGGGGCAGGGGAGTGGATCACCCCTCCACTTT
. | TRBJ1-5 | TRBV6-1 | TRBD1 | CASSGPGTGGRGPQHF | TGTGCCAGCAGTGGTCCCGGGACAGGGGGCCGAGGGCCCCAGCATTTT
. | TRBJ1-1 | TRBV10-3 | TRBD1 | CAISSRQGAPDTEAFF | TGTGCCATCAGTTCGAGACAGGGGGCACCGGACACTGAAGCTTTCTTT
once | TRBJ2-2 | TRBV2 | . | CASRTVNTGELFF | TGTGCCAGCAGGACGGTGAACACCGGGGAGCTGTTTTTT
. | TRBJ1-2 | TRBV5-4 | . | CASSLEHYGYTF | TGTGCCAGCAGCTTGGAACACTATGGCTACACCTTC
. | TRBJ2-3 | TRBV9 | . | CASSVGAGATDTQYF | TGTGCCAGCAGCGTAGGGGCAGGCGCCACAGATACGCAGTATTTT
. | TRBJ1-1 | TRBV12-5 | . | CASAETRGTEAFF | TGTGCTAGTGCCGAGACGAGGGGTACTGAAGCTTTCTTT
. | TRBJ2-5 | TRBV12-3/TRBV12-4 | TRBD1 | CASSTGGFETQYF | TGTGCCAGCAGTACAGGGGGCTTTGAGACCCAGTACTTC
. | TRBJ1-1 | TRBV15 | . | CATSRTPGPVRTEAFF | TGTGCCACCAGCAGAACCCCCGGGCCGGTTCGGACTGAAGCTTTCTTT
. | TRBJ1-6 | TRBV18 | TRBD1 | CASSRDRANSPLHF | TGTGCCAGCTCACGGGACAGAGCTAATTCACCCCTCCACTTT
. | TRBJ2-1 | TRBV24-1 | . | CATSGFSGESSYNEQFF | TGTGCCACCAGTGGTTTCTCCGGGGAGAGCTCCTACAATGAGCAGTTCTTC
. | TRBJ1-2 | TRBV27 | TRBD1 | CASRATGTGNGYTF | TGTGCCAGCAGGGCAACCGGGACAGGGAATGGCTACACCTTC
. | TRBJ1-2 | TRBV9 | . | CASSASPEGGYGYTF | TGTGCCAGCAGCGCTTCCCCTGAAGGCGGCTATGGCTACACCTTC
. | TRBJ1-4 | TRBV5-4 | . | CASSLGGHSSEKLFF | TGTGCCAGCAGCTTGGGCGGGCATTCTTCTGAAAAACTGTTTTTT
. | TRBJ1-1 | TRBV28 | TRBD1 | CASDRGNTEAFF | TGTGCCAGTGACAGGGGGAACACTGAAGCTTTCTTT